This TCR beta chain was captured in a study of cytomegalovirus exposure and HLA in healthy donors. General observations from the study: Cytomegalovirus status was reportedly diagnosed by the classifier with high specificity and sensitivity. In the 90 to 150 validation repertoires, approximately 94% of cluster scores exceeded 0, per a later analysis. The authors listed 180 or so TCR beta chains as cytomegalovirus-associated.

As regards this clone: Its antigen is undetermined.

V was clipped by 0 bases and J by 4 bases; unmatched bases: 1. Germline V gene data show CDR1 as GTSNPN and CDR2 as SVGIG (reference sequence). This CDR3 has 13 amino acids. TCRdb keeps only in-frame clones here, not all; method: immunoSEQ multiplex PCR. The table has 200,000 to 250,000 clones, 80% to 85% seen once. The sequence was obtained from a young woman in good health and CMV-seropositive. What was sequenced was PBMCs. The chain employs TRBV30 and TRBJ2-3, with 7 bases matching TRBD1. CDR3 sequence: CAWSVRGPDTQYF. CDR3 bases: TGTGCCTGGAGTGTTAGGGGGCCAGATACGCAGTATTTT.